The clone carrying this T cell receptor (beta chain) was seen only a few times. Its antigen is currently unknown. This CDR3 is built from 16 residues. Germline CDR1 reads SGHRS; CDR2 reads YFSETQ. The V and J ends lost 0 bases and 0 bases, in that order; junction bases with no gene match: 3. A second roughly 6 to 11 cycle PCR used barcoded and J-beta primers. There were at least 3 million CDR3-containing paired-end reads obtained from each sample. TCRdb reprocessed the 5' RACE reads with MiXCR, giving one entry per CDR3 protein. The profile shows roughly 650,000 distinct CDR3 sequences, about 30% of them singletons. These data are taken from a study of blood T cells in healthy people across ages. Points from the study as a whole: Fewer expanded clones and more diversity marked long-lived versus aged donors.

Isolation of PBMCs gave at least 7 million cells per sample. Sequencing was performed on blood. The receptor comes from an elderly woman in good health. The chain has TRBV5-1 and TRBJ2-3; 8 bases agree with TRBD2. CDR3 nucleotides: TGCGCCAGCAGCTTGGTGAGCGGGGGAAGCACAGATACGCAGTATTTT. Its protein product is CASSLVSGGSTDTQYF.